The rows below give T cell receptor beta chains drawn from one sample of a study of T cell changes during pregnancy in multiple sclerosis. Generated by immunoSEQ multiplex PCR, the TCRdb table keeps only in-frame clones and is missing some. Of approximately 66,000 clones in the sample, roughly 90% were seen once. The source material was CD8+ T cells from peripheral blood mononuclear cells, sampled before pregnancy. The receptors come from a female donor with multiple sclerosis, enrolled in a pregnancy study. The CDR3 runs from the conserved cysteine through the conserved F or W. The order of the fields is J gene, V gene, clone size, D gene, CDR3 DNA, CDR3 protein. A D gene is named only where the DNA matches it firmly. Size is stated for part of the rows, as once, few or many counts, or as a class when the clone is expanded.

TRBJ1-2	TRBV6-5	once	-	TGTGCCAGCAGTTACAACGGGGGGTCGAGGAGCTACACCTTC	CASSYNGGSRSYTF
TRBJ2-7	TRBV5-6	-	TRBD2	TGTGCCAGCAGCTGGACTAGCGGGGGGGCGCCCATTAGATCCGAGCAGTACTTC	CASSWTSGGAPIRSEQYF
TRBJ2-7	TRBV5-4	once	-	TGTGCCAGCAGCTTCGCAGACAGTGGGTTGTACGAGCAGTACTTC	CASSFADSGLYEQYF
TRBJ2-1	TRBV27	-	-	TGTGCCAGCAGTACCCGACAGAGATCCTACAATGAGCAGTTCTTC	CASSTRQRSYNEQFF
TRBJ2-7	TRBV9	-	TRBD1	TGTGCCAGCAGCGTCCGGGACAGAGGATCCTACGAGCAGTACTTC	CASSVRDRGSYEQYF
TRBJ1-5	TRBV2	-	-	TGTGCCAGCAGTGAACCGGGGGGCCAACCCTTTAGCAATCAGCCCCAGCATTTT	CASSEPGGQPFSNQPQHF
TRBJ2-5	TRBV7-6	once	TRBD2	TGTGCCAGCAGCTACGGACTAGCGGGGGGGTACCAAGAGACCCAGTACTTC	CASSYGLAGGYQETQYF
TRBJ2-1	TRBV5-1	-	-	TGCGCCAGCGGCACTTCTGGGCCTTACAATGAGCAGTTCTTC	CASGTSGPYNEQFF
TRBJ1-2	TRBV15	-	-	TGTGCCACCAGCAGAGCAGAAATTTATGGCTACACCTTC	CATSRAEIYGYTF
TRBJ1-4	TRBV29-1	-	-	TGCAGCGCGGCCGGGGGAGTTACTGAAAAACTGTTTTTT	CSAAGGVTEKLFF
TRBJ1-1	TRBV5-5	once	-	TGTGCCAGCAGCACTGGGCAGATGAACACTGAAGCTTTCTTT	CASSTGQMNTEAFF
TRBJ1-1	TRBV5-4	-	-	TGTGCCAGCAGCTTTATCGTCGACAGGAACACTGAAGCTTTCTTT	CASSFIVDRNTEAFF
TRBJ1-6	TRBV7-6	-	-	TGTGCCAGCAGCTTAGATAGTGACTATAATTCACCCCTCCACTTT	CASSLDSDYNSPLHF
TRBJ1-3	TRBV5-6	-	-	TGTGCCAGCAGCTTGGGAGACTCTGGAAACACCATATATTTT	CASSLGDSGNTIYF
TRBJ1-5	TRBV7-8	-	-	TGTGCCAGCAGCTTAGCGCCCGGTATTGGGAGATACAATCAGCCCCAGCATTTT	CASSLAPGIGRYNQPQHF
TRBJ1-4	TRBV7-9	-	-	TGTGCCAGCAGCCAACTACAGGAGGGTGAAAAACTGTTTTTT	CASSQLQEGEKLFF
TRBJ2-7	TRBV10-2	-	-	TGCGCCAGCAGTTCGACCGACATTCTCGAGCAGTACTTC	CASSSTDILEQYF
TRBJ2-2	TRBV6-1	once	TRBD1	TGTGCCAGCAGTGGGACAGGGGGTAATAAGGCCGGGGAGCTGTTTTTT	CASSGTGGNKAGELFF
TRBJ2-1	TRBV27	-	TRBD1	TGTGCCAGCAGTCAGGGGGCGCGGCAGTTCTTC	CASSQGARQFF
TRBJ1-1	TRBV19	-	-	TGTGCCAGCTTCGACAGGAGAGCGGCTTTCTTT	CASFDRRAAFF
TRBJ2-7	TRBV11-2	-	-	TGTGCCAGCAGCTTAGACGCCTACGAGCAGTACTTC	CASSLDAYEQYF
TRBJ2-6	TRBV10-3	once	-	TGTGCCATTTTCAACTCTGGGGCCAACGTCCTGACTTTC	CAIFNSGANVLTF
TRBJ1-1	TRBV6-4	-	TRBD1	TGTGCCAGCAGTGAGTATTCGGGACAGATGAACACTGAAGCTTTCTTT	CASSEYSGQMNTEAFF
TRBJ2-1	TRBV7-6	-	TRBD2	TGTGCCAGCAGCCCCCTAGCGGGGGGGCCCGTCTACAATGAGCAGTTCTTC	CASSPLAGGPVYNEQFF
TRBJ1-5	TRBV19	-	-	TGTGCCAGTAGTCCGGGGGAGGGATACAATCAGCCCCAGCATTTT	CASSPGEGYNQPQHF
TRBJ1-6	TRBV4-1	-	TRBD1	TGCGCCAGCAGCCACCTTACAGGGGATTCACCCCTCCACTTT	CASSHLTGDSPLHF
TRBJ2-3	TRBV19	-	-	TGTGCCAGTAGTATACCTGGCAGGGCAACAGATACGCAGTATTTT	CASSIPGRATDTQYF
TRBJ2-3	TRBV7-3	once	-	TGTGCCAGCAGCTTAGAGGTCACAGATACGCAGTATTTT	CASSLEVTDTQYF
TRBJ2-4	TRBV4-1	-	-	TGCGCCAGCAGCCAAACAGGAGAAAACATTCAGTACTTC	CASSQTGENIQYF
TRBJ2-7	TRBV10-3	-	TRBD1	TGTGCCACCCTACACCGGGACAGGGACTACGAGCAGTACTTC	CATLHRDRDYEQYF
TRBJ1-2	TRBV20-1	-	-	TGCAGTGCCGCCGCTGGCGGCTACACCTTC	CSAAAGGYTF
TRBJ2-7	TRBV9	-	-	TGTGCCAGCAGCGCGATGGACAGCTACGAGCAGTACTTC	CASSAMDSYEQYF
TRBJ1-5	TRBV12-5	-	-	TGTGCTAGTGGTTCTCTCACTGTTACTAATCAGCCCCAGCATTTT	CASGSLTVTNQPQHF
TRBJ2-5	TRBV13	once	TRBD1	TGTGCCAGCAGCTCACAGCTCGGGACAGAACAAGAGACCCAGTACTTC	CASSSQLGTEQETQYF
TRBJ2-7	TRBV9	-	-	TGTGCCAGCAGCGTAGGCGGACTGGACTACGAGCAGTACTTC	CASSVGGLDYEQYF
TRBJ2-1	TRBV15	-	-	TGTGCCACCAGCAGAGAGACAGAGAGTAATGAGCAGTTCTTC	CATSRETESNEQFF
TRBJ1-1	TRBV14	-	TRBD1	TGTGCCAGAATGGGGACAGGACCCACTGAAGCTTTCTTT	CARMGTGPTEAFF
TRBJ1-2	TRBV6-6	-	-	TGTGCCAGTTTACCGGGCGGACTCTATGGCTACACCTTC	CASLPGGLYGYTF
TRBJ2-3	TRBV5-1	-	TRBD2	TGCGCCAGCAGGGGTAGCGGGGGCTATGGAGATACGCAGTATTTT	CASRGSGGYGDTQYF
TRBJ2-2	TRBV9	-	-	TGTGCCAGCAGTAAAAGCGGGTCCGGGGAGCTGTTTTTT	CASSKSGSGELFF
TRBJ1-3	TRBV5-1	-	TRBD1	TGCGCCAGCAGCACGGGACAGGGATGGACTGGAAACACCATATATTTT	CASSTGQGWTGNTIYF
TRBJ1-2	TRBV5-1	-	-	TGCGCCAGCAGCTTGGCGACAGGCGCCTATGGCTACACCTTC	CASSLATGAYGYTF
TRBJ2-1	TRBV7-9	-	-	TGTGCCAGCAGCTTAAACAGCTACAATGAGCAGTTCTTC	CASSLNSYNEQFF
TRBJ1-1	TRBV13	-	-	TGTGCCAGCAGCCCTCTTGGGGACTCGGGGACTGAAGCTTTCTTT	CASSPLGDSGTEAFF
TRBJ2-3	TRBV5-1	-	-	TGCGCCAGCAGCATCACGACGGCGGGAGATACGCAGTATTTT	CASSITTAGDTQYF
TRBJ1-6	TRBV6-5	-	-	TGTGCCAGCAGCGCCTTGAGAGGACCCCTCCACTTT	CASSALRGPLHF
TRBJ2-1	TRBV15	-	-	TGTGCCACCAGCAGAGAGGCACAGTCTCAATTAGAGCAGTTCTTC	CATSREAQSQLEQFF
TRBJ1-5	TRBV13	-	-	TGTGCCAGCAGCTTAGGCCGAGGGTATAGCAATCAGCCCCAGCATTTT	CASSLGRGYSNQPQHF
TRBJ1-2	TRBV7-6	-	TRBD1	TGTGCCAGCAGCTTGGGACAGGCGCAAGGCTACACCTTC	CASSLGQAQGYTF
TRBJ2-7	TRBV13	-	TRBD2	TGTGCCAGCAGCCATGGTGCGGGGGGGCCCTACGAGCAGTACTTC	CASSHGAGGPYEQYF